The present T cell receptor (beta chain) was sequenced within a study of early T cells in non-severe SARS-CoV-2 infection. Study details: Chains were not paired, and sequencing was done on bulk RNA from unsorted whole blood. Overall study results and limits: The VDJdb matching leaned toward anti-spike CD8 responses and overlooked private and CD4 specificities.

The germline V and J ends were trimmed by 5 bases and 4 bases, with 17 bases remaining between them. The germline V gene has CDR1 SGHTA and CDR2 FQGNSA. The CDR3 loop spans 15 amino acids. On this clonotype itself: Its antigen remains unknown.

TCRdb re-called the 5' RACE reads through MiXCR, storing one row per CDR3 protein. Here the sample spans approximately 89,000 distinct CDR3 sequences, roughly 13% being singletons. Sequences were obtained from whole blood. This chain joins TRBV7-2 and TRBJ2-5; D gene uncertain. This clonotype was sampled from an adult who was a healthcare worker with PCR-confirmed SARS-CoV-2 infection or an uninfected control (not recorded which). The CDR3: CASSALGSMGETQYF. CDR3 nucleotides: TGTGCCAGCAGCGCCTTGGGTTCCATGGGAGAGACCCAGTACTTC.